The 22 T cell receptor beta chains reported below all come from one sample, sequenced in a study of blood T cell repertoires in COVID-19. Sequenced by immunoSEQ multiplex PCR; TCRdb stores in-frame clones only, minus some. There are approximately 290,000 clones in the sample; roughly 80% occur only once, and 15% to 18% lies in the top ten. The sample was peripheral blood. The receptors shown here come from a person aged 65 to 79 with COVID-19, enrolled during active disease.

The gene calls are TRBV6-2 or TRBV6-3 and TRBJ2-7; TRBD1 aligns across 8 bases. This CDR3 is built from 15 residues. CDR1 MNHEY and CDR2 SVGEGT come from the germline V gene. Trimming removed 6 bases from V and 6 bases from J; junction bases left unmatched: 13. CDR3 sequence reads: CASSPRQGLSSEQYF. In nucleotides, the CDR3 is TGTGCCAGCAGCCCACGACAGGGGTTGTCTTCCGAGCAGTACTTC.

This chain uses TRBV5-1 with TRBJ2-5; a possible D gene is TRBD2 (6 bases). The germline V gene has CDR1 SGHRS and CDR2 YFSETQ. The CDR3 loop spans 15 amino acids. V lost 4 bases to trimming and J lost 5 bases, with 18 bases between them. CDR3 sequence: CASSQTPGGKETQYF. The CDR3 DNA sequence: TGCGCCAGCAGCCAGACCCCTGGGGGGAAGGAGACCCAGTACTTC.

This clone was seen only a few times. The chain employs TRBV7-8 and TRBJ2-7; TRBD1 aligns across 7 bases. V lost 5 bases and J lost 2; bases outside the gene matches: 9. This CDR3 is built from 15 residues. Per the germline V gene, CDR1 is SGHVS and CDR2 is FQNEAQ. As DNA, the CDR3 is TGTGCCAGCAGCCGATCTGGGACAGTGGCCTACGAGCAGTACTTC. Protein product: CASSRSGTVAYEQYF.

Here the CDR3 DNA reads TGTGCCAGTAGTATTGGGCTAACCTACGAGCAGTACTTC. This encodes CASSIGLTYEQYF. The chain combines TRBV19 with TRBJ2-7; no definite D call. V shed 3 bases and J shed 2 bases, with 8 bases lying between them. CDR1 and CDR2 from the germline V gene are LNHDA and SQIVND (reference sequence). The CDR3 runs 13 residues. The entire variable domain, with the rest obtained from reference TRBV19 and TRBJ2-7, is as follows: DGGITQSPKYLFRKEGQNVTLSCEQNLNHDAMYWYRQDPGQGLRLIYYSQIVNDFQKGDIAEGYSVSREKKESFPLTVTSAQKNPTAFYLCASSIGLTYEQYFGPGTRLTVT.

This chain connects TRBV4-2 to TRBJ1-2, with 7 bases identical to TRBD1. V shed 0 bases and J 7 bases; nucleotides not matched to a gene: 5. There are 14 residues in the CDR3. Germline V gene sequence: CDR1 LGHNA, CDR2 YNFKEQ. Here the CDR3 DNA reads TGTGCCAGCAGCCAAGATCGTAGGGGGCCTGGCTACACCTTC. This gives the protein CASSQDRRGPGYTF.

The V gene is TRBV9, the J gene TRBJ2-3; 8 nucleotides agree with TRBD2. V lost 0 bases and J lost 4; bases outside the gene matches: 10. Germline CDR1 SGDLS, CDR2 YYNGEE. The CDR3 totals 17 residues. The CDR3 region is CASSVGAGLGYSDTQYF. In nucleotides, the CDR3 is TGTGCCAGCAGCGTAGGTGCGGGACTAGGTTACTCAGATACGCAGTATTTT.

This chain joins TRBV27 and TRBJ1-1; 8 bases line up with TRBD1. Trimming at V came to 6 bases and at J to 3 bases, leaving 9 bases not matched to a gene. Germline values: CDR1 MNHEY, CDR2 SMNVEV (reference sequence). The CDR3 is 15 amino acids. The chain's CDR3 is CASRRGTGQDTEAFF. Here the CDR3 DNA reads TGTGCCAGCAGACGGGGGACGGGACAGGACACTGAAGCTTTCTTT.

The chain couples TRBV27 to TRBJ1-1; D is unresolved. The CDR3 totals 13 residues. The germline gives CDR1 MNHEY, CDR2 SMNVEV (reference sequence). V was cut by 2 bases and J by 10 bases, with 14 bases left in between. DNA for the CDR3: TGTGCCAGCAGTTTAAACCCGTTGCGTGGAGCTTTCTTT. As protein: CASSLNPLRGAFF.

The rearrangement joins TRBV14 to TRBJ1-2; D is ambiguous. The ends were cut back, 2 bases at V and 8 bases at J, with 12 bases in the middle. The germline gives CDR1 SGHDN, CDR2 FVKESK. There are 13 residues in the CDR3. CDR3 amino acids: CASSQKVTGGYTF. Here the CDR3 DNA reads TGTGCCAGCAGCCAAAAGGTCACGGGGGGCTACACCTTC.

The gene calls are TRBV5-4 and TRBJ1-2; 9 nucleotides line up with TRBD1. The CDR3 is 15 residues long. Per germline, CDR1 SGHNT and CDR2 YYREEE (reference sequence). The trim removed 4 bases at V and 2 bases at J, leaving 6 bases unmatched. CDR3 sequence: CASSIQGAYNYGYTF. CDR3 bases: TGTGCCAGCAGCATACAGGGGGCTTACAACTATGGCTACACCTTC. Full variable domain (outside the CDR3, taken from reference TRBV5-4 and TRBJ1-2): ETGVTQSPTHLIKTRGQQVTLRCSSQSGHNTVSWYQQALGQGPQFIFQYYREEENGRGNFPPRFSGLQFPNYSSELNVNALELDDSALYLCASSIQGAYNYGYTFGSGTRLTVV.

The rearrangement links TRBV6-5 to TRBJ2-2; TRBD2 might be the D (5 bases). The CDR3 loop spans 14 amino acids. V shed 6 bases and J shed 4 bases, with 12 bases lying between them. Germline CDR1 reads MNHEY; CDR2 reads SVGAGI. The CDR3: CASRRATSTGELFF. CDR3 in DNA: TGTGCCAGCAGGAGGGCTACTTCCACCGGGGAGCTGTTTTTT.

The chain is built from TRBV6-5 and TRBJ2-6, with no clear D. The V end was cut by 2 bases, the J end by 3 bases, with 8 bases between. The germline CDR1 and CDR2 sequences are MNHEY and SVGAGI. The CDR3 spans 15 residues. This CDR3 reads CASSYAGGGANVLTF. For the CDR3, the DNA is TGTGCCAGCAGTTACGCCGGTGGTGGGGCCAACGTCCTGACTTTC.

This rearrangement joins TRBV6-2 or TRBV6-3 to TRBJ1-5, with D unclear. Trimming shortened V by 3 bases and J by 4 bases, and 25 bases separated the two germline ends. CDR3 size: 19 residues. The germline V gene encodes CDR1 MNHEY and CDR2 SVGEGT. CDR3 in amino acids: CASSYFLGSGDLDNQPQHF. The DNA for the CDR3 is TGTGCCAGCAGTTATTTCCTAGGGAGCGGGGATTTGGATAATCAGCCCCAGCATTTT.

CDR3 loop: CASSANTGGGGANVLTF. The CDR3 DNA is TGCGCCAGCAGCGCAAATACAGGGGGCGGTGGGGCCAACGTCCTGACTTTC. This rearrangement joins TRBV5-1 to TRBJ2-6; 9 bases line up with TRBD1. The germline V gene encodes CDR1 SGHRS and CDR2 YFSETQ. CDR3 length: 17 amino acids. J was trimmed by 3 bases and V by 4 bases; bases with no gene match: 8.

The chain uses TRBV7-9 and TRBJ2-3; 7 nucleotides align to TRBD2. The germline CDR1 and CDR2 sequences are SEHNR and FQNEAQ (reference sequence). V lost 5 bases, J lost 2 bases, and 10 bases stayed unmatched. CDR3 size: 16 residues. Here the CDR3 DNA reads TGTGCCAGCAGCCCACCGGGACTACCCCCCACAGATACGCAGTATTTT. Protein product: CASSPPGLPPTDTQYF.

This clone was found a few times. The chain employs TRBV5-5 and TRBJ1-4; D remains ambiguous. This CDR3 has 15 residues. Germline CDR1 and CDR2: SGHKS and YYEKEE (reference sequence). V was trimmed by 0 bases and J by 6 bases, leaving 12 bases between them. Written as DNA, the CDR3 is TGTGCCAGCAGCTTGGACCACAGTTTTGATGAAAAACTGTTTTTT. This gives the protein CASSLDHSFDEKLFF.

The chain couples TRBV7-8 to TRBJ2-7; a possible D gene is TRBD2 (6 bases). The CDR3 is 13 amino acids. Per germline, CDR1 SGHVS and CDR2 FQNEAQ. V dropped 1 base and J dropped 7 bases, with 11 bases sitting between them. CDR3 sequence (DNA): TGTGCCAGCAGCTTAGTAGGTGGGGGGGAGCAGTACTTC. It encodes CASSLVGGGEQYF.

The rearrangement joins TRBV11-3 to TRBJ2-2; D may be TRBD2 (5 bases). Germline V gene data show CDR1 as SGHNT and CDR2 as YENEEA. The CDR3 is 14 residues long. Trimming shortened V by 5 bases and J by 6 bases, and 13 bases separated the two germline ends. CDR3 bases: TGTGCCAGCAGCCCAGGACTTTCCCCCGGGGAGCTGTTTTTT. Translation gives CASSPGLSPGELFF.

The chain employs TRBV7-9 and TRBJ2-2, with D maybe TRBD2 (5 bases). Germline V gives CDR1 SEHNR, CDR2 FQNEAQ (reference sequence). This CDR3 region has 16 residues. Trimming took off 5 bases at V and 3 bases at J, with 16 bases between the two ends. CDR3 region: CASSPPGKSDTGELFF. CDR3 DNA sequence: TGTGCCAGCAGCCCCCCGGGAAAATCGGACACCGGGGAGCTGTTTTTT.

The chain has TRBV7-2 and TRBJ2-2; 15 nucleotides match TRBD2. Trimming removed 5 bases from V and 6 bases from J; junction bases left unmatched: 4. The CDR3 is 16 amino acids. Germline CDR1 reads SGHTA; CDR2 reads FQGNSA. The chain's CDR3 is CASSPRTSGRAGELFF. The CDR3 region has the DNA TGTGCCAGCAGCCCCCGGACTAGCGGGAGGGCCGGGGAGCTGTTTTTT.

CDR3 sequence reads: CASSPTGSGGKGHEQYF. The CDR3 region has the DNA TGTGCCAGTAGTCCTACAGGCTCGGGCGGGAAGGGACACGAGCAGTACTTC. The chain uses TRBV19 and TRBJ2-7; possible D gene TRBD2, 6 bases. V shed 5 bases and J shed 5 bases, with 25 bases lying between them. Germline V gene data show CDR1 as LNHDA and CDR2 as SQIVND (reference sequence). The length of the CDR3 is 17 residues.

This clone was seen only a few times. This chain connects TRBV6-5 to TRBJ1-2; 10 bases fit TRBD1. V trimming: 2 bases; J trimming: 10 bases; junction bases outside the gene matches: 4. This CDR3 comprises 13 residues. Germline assignment: CDR1 MNHEY and CDR2 SVGAGI. CDR3 DNA: TGTGCCAGCAGTTACAGGGACAGGGGTCCCTACACCTTC. Its translation is CASSYRDRGPYTF.